These 25 T cell receptor beta chains were sequenced from one sample in a study of molecular identifiers for immune sequencing clone quantification. TCRdb re-analysed the PCR reads in MiXCR, keeping a single row per CDR3 protein. This repertoire shows 250,000 to 350,000 distinct CDR3 sequences, about a fifth found once; its top ten account for about 0.79%. What was sequenced was naive CD8+ T cells from blood, with Jurkat cell RNA spiked in. Subset described: FACS-sorted CD8+CD4-CCR7+CD45RA+ naive T cells. The receptors here all came from a human donor in good health. Some libraries in this study had Jurkat cell RNA spiked in.

This chain connects TRBV13 to TRBJ2-3; D is perhaps TRBD2 (5 bases). V gave up 5 bases and J gave up 4 bases, with 13 bases separating them. The germline gives CDR1 PRHDT, CDR2 FYEKMQ (reference sequence). The CDR3 runs to 14 residues. CDR3 bases: TGTGCCAGCAGCCCCTTACGGGGTTCAGATACGCAGTATTTT. It specifies CASSPLRGSDTQYF.

This clonotype showed up just a few times. The chain uses TRBV19 and TRBJ1-1; no clear D gene. V was clipped by 1 base and J by 1 base, with 10 bases between them. This CDR3 has 15 residues. Germline CDR1 LNHDA, CDR2 SQIVND (reference sequence). CDR3 in amino acids: CASSIGTRGNTEAFF. CDR3 DNA: TGTGCCAGTAGTATAGGTACACGCGGGAACACTGAAGCTTTCTTT.

This clonotype appeared many times. The genes are TRBV7-9 and TRBJ2-7; 9 positions agree with TRBD2. CDR3 length: 18 residues. Germline assignment: CDR1 SEHNR and CDR2 FQNEAQ (reference sequence). V was pared by 4 bases and J by 0 bases, with 13 bases of the junction left unmatched. The CDR3 spells CASSSPTPREGTSYEQYF. As DNA, the CDR3 is TGTGCCAGCAGCTCCCCAACACCGCGGGAGGGGACCTCCTACGAGCAGTACTTC.

The table lists this clonotype with many counts. The chain uses TRBV24-1 and TRBJ2-2; TRBD1 matches at 11 bases. Trimming cost V 0 bases and J 4 bases; bases outside gene matches: 3. The CDR3 is 17 amino acids. Germline-derived CDR1 and CDR2 are KGHDR and SFDVKD. CDR3 nucleotide sequence: TGTGCCACCAGTGATTTGCCGGGGACAGGGGGCACCGGGGAGCTGTTTTTT. The encoded protein is CATSDLPGTGGTGELFF.

In its sample, this clonotype was seen a few times. This rearrangement joins TRBV6-2 or TRBV6-3 to TRBJ2-7, with 8 bases matching TRBD1. The V gene's germline CDR1 is MNHEY and CDR2 SVGEGT. The CDR3 spans 17 residues. V lost 4 bases, J lost 4 bases, and 15 bases stayed unmatched. The CDR3 DNA follows: TGTGCCAGCAGTTCCCCGGGGTCAAGGACAGGGTCGTACGAGCAGTACTTC. Translated, it gives CASSSPGSRTGSYEQYF.

This clonotype was found many times. The V gene is TRBV6-5, the J gene TRBJ2-7; D is perhaps TRBD1 (6 bases). This CDR3 has 14 residues. Germline V gene lookup returns CDR1 MNHEY and CDR2 SVGAGI. Trimming cost V 2 bases and J 3 bases, with 11 bases left between them. This chain's CDR3 is CASSYGGHFYEQYF. The CDR3 nucleotides read TGTGCCAGCAGTTACGGGGGACACTTCTACGAGCAGTACTTC.

On this clonotype itself: A much larger clone sits a single nucleotide away, making a read error possible. The CDR3 carries no conserved terminal phenylalanine or tryptophan, so it likely arises from a read error. This chain links TRBV6-5 with TRBJ1-4, with D perhaps matching TRBD1 (5 bases). Between the trimmed V and J ends, which lost 4 bases and 6 bases, there was a span of 21 bases. Germline lookup yields CDR1 MNHEY and CDR2 SVGAGI. The CDR3 length is 17 residues. The CDR3 DNA follows: TGTGCCAGCAGTTTACTCTCCGGTGGGGGGAGCGATGAAAAACTGTTTTCT. Protein product: CASSLLSGGGSDEKLFS.

A remark on this clonotype: A single base separates this from a much larger clone, so it may be a read error. CDR3 residues: CAGSADNGDTIYF. DNA for the CDR3: TGCGCCGGCAGCGCGGACAACGGGGACACCATATATTTT. V gene TRBV5-1 combines with J gene TRBJ1-3; D is possibly TRBD1 (5 bases). The CDR3 has 13 amino acids. Germline CDR1 reads SGHRS; CDR2 reads YFSETQ.

The chain recombines TRBV9 with TRBJ2-7; no clear D. Trimming cost V 0 bases and J 6 bases, with 16 bases left between them. The germline gives CDR1 SGDLS, CDR2 YYNGEE. There are 15 residues in the CDR3. As DNA, the CDR3 is TGTGCCAGCAGCGTAGTCTATTCGGTGGGTTCCGAGCAGTACTTC. It codes for CASSVVYSVGSEQYF. Together with reference TRBV9 and TRBJ2-7, the CDR3 gives the full variable domain: DSGVTQTPKHLITATGQRVTLRCSPRSGDLSVYWYQQSLDQGLQFLIQYYNGEERAKGNILERFSAQQFPDLHSELNLSSLELGDSALYFCASSVVYSVGSEQYFGPGTRLTVT.

This clonotype was seen at least ten times. The chain combines TRBV12-3 or TRBV12-4 with TRBJ2-1; 9 bases fit TRBD1. This CDR3 spans 19 amino acids. V lost 5 bases to trimming and J lost 1 base; unmatched junction nucleotides: 15. In DNA form, the CDR3 reads TGTGCCAGCAGTCTCCGGGACAGGGTGATAATAGGATCCTACAATGAGCAGTTCTTC. This gives the protein CASSLRDRVIIGSYNEQFF.

This clonotype was observed a handful of times. The chain carries TRBV6-2 or TRBV6-3 and TRBJ1-1, with TRBD1 as a possible D gene (5 bases). Germline CDR1 is MNHEY and CDR2 is SVGEGT. This CDR3 spans 17 amino acids. The ends were cut back, 4 bases at V and 4 bases at J, with 22 bases in the middle. The CDR3 sequence: CASSLTYHLQGPTEAFF. In DNA, the CDR3 is TGTGCCAGCAGTTTAACCTACCATCTTCAGGGACCCACTGAAGCTTTCTTT.

Points on this clonotype: Since a much larger clone is just one base distant, this may be a read error. CDR3 bases: TGTGCCAGCAGCTCCGAGCAAAGCCCCTATAATTCACCCCTCCACTTT. It encodes CASSSEQSPYNSPLHF. V gene TRBV7-6 combines with J gene TRBJ1-6, with D unresolved. Germline CDR1 reads SGHVS; CDR2 reads FNYEAQ. The CDR3 consists of 16 residues. The V gene lost 4 bases and the J gene lost 2 bases, with 12 bases spanning the gap.

About this clonotype: One base away lies a much larger clone, so this may be a sequencing read error. V usage is TRBV5-1 and J usage is TRBJ2-3, with TRBD1 matching over 8 bases. In germline, CDR1 is SGHRS, CDR2 YFSETQ. The CDR3 sequence is 16 residues long. The CDR3 region is CVSSLSGTGSTDTQYF. The CDR3, as DNA: TGCGTCAGCAGCTTATCCGGGACAGGAAGCACAGATACGCAGTATTTT.

This clonotype was seen repeatedly, ten times or more. V is TRBV21-1 and J is TRBJ1-6; the DNA was not compared with TRBD1, the D call given in the table. TRBV21-1 is given as a pseudogene. This CDR3 comprises 15 residues. CDR3 sequence (DNA): TGTGCCAGCAGCAAAGCCCGGGGGAAGGGCTCACCCCTCCACTTT. It translates to CASSKARGKGSPLHF.

As to this clonotype: With a much larger clone just one base away, this may be a read error. The CDR3 loop reads CSARVPGQFPYEQYF. CDR3 bases: TGCAGTGCGAGAGTTCCGGGACAGTTTCCCTACGAGCAGTACTTC. The V call is TRBV20-1, the J call TRBJ2-7, with 7 bases fitting TRBD1. Germline CDR1 reads DFQATT; CDR2 reads SNEGSKA (reference sequence). CDR3 length: 15 amino acids.

For this clonotype: A much larger clone lies one base from this, so it may be a read error. The V and J genes are TRBV27 and TRBJ1-5; no definite D call. There are 15 residues in the CDR3. The V gene's germline CDR1 is MNHEY and CDR2 SMNVEV (reference sequence). The CDR3 DNA is TGTGCCGGCAGTGGTGCCCCGCGGGGCAATCAGCCCCAGCATTTT. Protein sequence: CAGSGAPRGNQPQHF.

In its sample, this clonotype was seen a few times. The rearrangement uses TRBV2 and TRBJ1-5, with D uncertain. The CDR3 totals 14 residues. The germline CDR1 and CDR2 sequences are SNHLY and FYNNEI. V lost 8 bases and J 2 bases, leaving 13 bases between the germline ends. The CDR3 region is CASQDPRGNQPQHF. CDR3 bases: TGTGCCAGCCAGGACCCGCGGGGCAATCAGCCCCAGCATTTT.

This clonotype was recorded many times. This rearrangement joins TRBV19 to TRBJ1-5; D is perhaps TRBD1 (6 bases). This CDR3 is built from 15 residues. The germline V and J ends were trimmed by 3 bases and 2 bases, with 11 bases remaining between them. CDR1 and CDR2 from the germline V gene are LNHDA and SQIVND (reference sequence). This CDR3 reads CASSISAGGNQPQHF. CDR3 nucleotide sequence: TGTGCCAGTAGTATTTCGGCAGGGGGCAATCAGCCCCAGCATTTT.

This clonotype appeared once. One end of the junction fails to match germline, which may point to a read error. The J gene is TRBJ2-7, the V gene TRBV7-2; a weak D match, TRBD2 (6 bases). CDR1 is SGHTA and CDR2 is FQGNSA in the germline V gene. The CDR3 is 13 residues long. CDR3 nucleotides: TGTGCCAGCAGCCTAGGAGGGTTGGACGAGCATTACTTC. Residues: CASSLGGLDEHYF.

The chain recombines TRBV12-3 or TRBV12-4 with TRBJ2-7; perhaps TRBD1 as D (5 bases). The CDR3 is 15 amino acids. V lost 7 bases to trimming and J lost 2 bases, with 18 bases between them. The CDR3 DNA is TGTGCCAGCACCCCGATGGGGCGGCATCCCTACGAGCAGTACTTC. This gives the protein CASTPMGRHPYEQYF.

This clonotype was observed many times. The chain's CDR3 is CASSQDSRASVVYF. The CDR3 DNA reads TGTGCCAGCAGCCAAGATAGCAGGGCCTCGGTGGTGTACTTC. This chain links TRBV3-1 with TRBJ2-7, with D possibly TRBD1 on 5 matching bases. CDR1 is LGHDT and CDR2 is YNNKEL in the germline V gene (reference sequence). Trimming cost V 0 bases and J 12 bases, with 18 bases left between them. The CDR3 contains 14 residues.

This clonotype was recorded many times. This rearrangement joins TRBV27 to TRBJ1-5; D is undetermined. Germline lookup yields CDR1 MNHEY and CDR2 SMNVEV (reference sequence). Trimming took off 3 bases at V and 1 base at J, with 13 bases between the two ends. The CDR3 is 16 amino acids. In nucleotides, the CDR3 is TGTGCCAGCAGTTTTGCCTACACGAGGAGCAATCAGCCCCAGCATTTT. It codes for CASSFAYTRSNQPQHF.

This clonotype was recorded a few times. This chain connects TRBV30 to TRBJ2-7; TRBD1 might be the D (5 bases). Trimming stripped 3 bases from V and 3 bases from J, with 12 bases between. The germline CDR1 and CDR2 sequences are GTSNPN and SVGIG (reference sequence). The CDR3 is made up of 13 amino acids. CDR3 bases: TGTGCCTGGAGGTTAGGACAAGGCTACGAGCAGTACTTC. This gives the protein CAWRLGQGYEQYF.

This clonotype was seen at least ten times. This sequence joins TRBV4-3 and TRBJ1-1; D is unresolved. The V and J ends lost 0 bases and 2 bases respectively, with 13 bases between them. The CDR3 is 16 residues long. The germline V gene has CDR1 LGHNA and CDR2 YSLEER. CDR3 in DNA: TGCGCCAGCAGCCAAGACGATAACGGCCGTAACACTGAAGCTTTCTTT. It codes for CASSQDDNGRNTEAFF.

This rearrangement joins TRBV7-9 to TRBJ2-7; the match to TRBD2 covers 9 bases. CDR3 size: 15 residues. CDR1 and CDR2 from the germline V gene are SEHNR and FQNEAQ (reference sequence). J was trimmed by 3 bases and V by 0 bases; bases with no gene match: 3. In nucleotides, the CDR3 is TGTGCCAGCAGCTTAGCGGTAGCGGGGGACTACGAGCAGTACTTC. Translation gives CASSLAVAGDYEQYF.